Described below is a single TCR beta chain sequence and its context. This clonotype was observed at least ten times. It lacks a known antigen. No much larger clone is present one base from it, and per-base qualities are unavailable. This sample was included in a study of regulatory T cells in long-lasting Graves disease (dated by TCRdb to the early 2020s). For the study in its entirety: Newly diagnosed Graves' disease patients had taken antithyroid drugs for less than 3 months. This study used TCR sequencing and RNA sequencing of peripheral blood to compare persistent Graves' disease patients against newly diagnosed Graves' disease patients. The study was registered as a clinical trial and conducted in China. A total of about 33 samples were covered by TCR sequencing, comprising about 13 persistent and 20 newly diagnosed Graves' disease patients. General findings and caveats noted by the study authors: Persistent patients shared more public clonotypes among themselves (around 3,000) than newly diagnosed patients did (roughly 910). The study examined only peripheral blood because the primary lesion, thyroid tissue, could not be accessed. Lower TCR Shannon entropy and fewer highly expanded clones were observed in persistent Graves' disease patients than in newly diagnosed patients, which suggested clonal expansion. Sequencing and analysis were limited to the TCR beta chain. Persistent disease showed preferential use of TRBV28, TRBJ1-2 and TRBJ2-5, whereas newly diagnosed disease favored TRBV20-1 and TRBJ2-1. As a limitation, the authors acknowledged that the small sample size may reduce accuracy.

The meaning of the sample's time point label: newly diagnosed GD, antithyroid drugs for less than 3 months. For both TCR sequencing and RNA sequencing, RNA was extracted from PBMCs using TRIzol. The diagnosis of Graves' disease was made according to American Thyroid Association guidelines. Patients were recruited from an endocrinology department in Xi'an, China. Each patient gave around 9 milliliters of peripheral blood, collected in an EDTA anticoagulant tube. PBMCs were isolated by Ficoll Paque Plus density gradient separation without further T cell sorting. An Agilent 2100 Bioanalyzer and agarose gel were used to assess RNA quality, and a NanoDrop 2000 was used to measure RNA concentration. The library was produced with multiplex PCR. For sequencing, an Illumina HiSeq 4000 was employed. To build TCR beta libraries, CDR3 regions were amplified by Arm-PCR using iRepertoire HTBI primers. Before sequencing, the PCR products underwent gel purification. In the original analysis: Across samples, approximately 68 TRBV and 12 to 15 TRBJ segments were identified and used for gene usage analysis of CDR3 amino acid clonotypes. COPE and FqMerger were used to merge filtered high-quality paired reads into contigs. Contigs were aligned with BLAST to IMGT TRBV, TRBD and TRBJ reference genes, and CDR3 was defined per IMGT. Any clonotype with a frequency above 0.1% was counted as a highly expanded clone. Shannon entropy served as the measure of repertoire diversity, while the Gini coefficient captured V-J evenness. Public clonotypes were defined as clonotypes shared by more than one individual. The public reads were reprocessed in TCRdb via fastp at Q25 and MiXCR, keeping in-frame beta chains. Duplicate CDR3 protein sequences are folded into a single record with the most common DNA and genes. None of the V and J calls come from the authors' own analysis; TCRdb made them. The sample profile shows around 400,000 distinct CDR3 sequences; 15% of them were found once. The ten largest clones take up about 8.3% of the sample.

The CDR3 goes from the cysteine to the phenylalanine over 17 residues. Only the CDR3 DNA is retained, 51 bases long and in frame from the first base. As encoded in the germline V gene, CDR1 is SNHLY while CDR2 is FYNNEI. V gives up 3 bases and J gives up 2 bases, and the segment between their germline ends measures 19 bases. These data also featured in a second study, about T cells in Graves' hyperthyroidism and ophthalmopathy. As the second publication notes: Graves' hyperthyroidism was defined as stable when no progression to ophthalmopathy occurred over 18 months of follow-up. Hyperthyroidism patients were newly diagnosed, had a disease duration of under 2 months, and were aged 18 to 65 years. Exclusion was applied to patients with uncontrolled infections, other autoimmune diseases, pregnancy or lactation. Diagnoses were established on the basis of clinical symptoms, serum thyroxine and TRAb, thyroid ultrasound, and orbital computed tomography. For the first round of RT-PCR on the TCR CDR3, the HTBI primer set was used together with the Qiagen OneStep RT-PCR kit. Blood samples also contained most of the expanded thyroid clonotypes (frequency above 0.001), which suggests that blood repertoires may reflect thyroid immune responses. In cross-validation, a model built on a 13 V-J signature told ophthalmopathy apart from stable hyperthyroidism with just under 90% sensitivity and roughly 82% specificity, and in testing the same model reached 80%/75%. During validation, the model predicted progression to ophthalmopathy a median of around 7 months ahead of onset, with around 71% sensitivity and 72.22% specificity. TCR V-J signatures able to tell the groups apart were searched for in a discovery cohort of around 95 patients, of whom under 45 had Graves' ophthalmopathy and 55 to 60 had stable Graves' hyperthyroidism. An independent validation cohort of around 19 hyperthyroidism patients and approximately 17 patients who later progressed to ophthalmopathy tested prospective prediction of ophthalmopathy. The 85 to 100 discovery patients were randomly split 7:3 into training and test sets. Thyroid tissue and blood T-cell repertoires from several Graves' hyperthyroidism patients were also compared in the study. After sampling, hyperthyroidism patients received methimazole starting at 30 mg daily, and ophthalmopathy patients received high-dose intravenous methylprednisolone. Libraries were constructed in a second round of multiplex PCR, after which size selection and purification were carried out. Paired-end sequencing of the libraries was performed with 100 bp reads on an Illumina HiSeq2000. SOAPnuke was used to process the raw data, removing reads that contained adapters or uncalled bases, had a mean Phred below 15, or lacked an exact match to the constant primer or identifier. COPE v1.2.5 was used to merge the high-quality paired reads, and each unique nucleotide sequence was defined as a clonotype. MiTCR v1.1 was used to align the clonotypes against IMGT TRBV, TRBD and TRBJ reference segments. Analysis was restricted to V-J combinations with a frequency above 0.0001, which covered roughly 99% of repertoires. The TCS score was defined as the ratio of F50 (clonal expansion) to E x V (chaos), calculated using BLOSUM62-based TCRdist between CDR3 peptides within each V-J. Welch's t-statistics and random forest reduced roughly 500 V-J features to 10 to 15, which were used in a naive Bayes classifier (R e1071). Sample size was not statistically predetermined, and investigators were not blinded to group allocation. According to the paper, TCR Vbeta CDR3 sequencing was carried out on 120 to 150 peripheral blood samples, which came from under 50 ophthalmopathy, under 80 hyperthyroidism and roughly 17 progressor patients.

The chain was built from TRBV2 and TRBJ1-2; tentative D gene TRBD1, with 5 bases matching. This clonotype was obtained from a woman between 35 and 50 years old with Graves disease. Donor details come from another sample of the same person, matched by shared clones. The sample was peripheral blood mononuclear cells (PBMCs), taken at new diagnosis, from a patient treated with antithyroid drugs. The CDR3 protein: CASSDPTAPGANYGYTF. In nucleotides, the sequence is TGTGCCAGCAGTGACCCGACAGCACCCGGGGCCAACTATGGCTACACCTTC.